The text below deals with one T cell receptor (beta chain). Its antigen is not identified. These data are taken from a study of OX40 agonist ivuxolimab in advanced cancers. Study-wide results and caveats: On average, CD8+ T cells had more expanded clones than CD4+.

The CDR3 totals 14 residues. Germline assignment: CDR1 MRHNA and CDR2 SNTAGT. V lost 6 bases to trimming and J lost 10 bases, with 21 bases between them. TCRdb's copy holds only in-frame clones and misses some; the assay was immunoSEQ multiplex PCR. Here the sample spans roughly 100,000 clones, about 92% being singletons. The material was CD4+ or CD8+ T cells sorted from blood, obtained in a trial of the OX40 agonist ivuxolimab. The TCR comes from an adult with an advanced solid tumor such as melanoma, head and neck, liver or kidney cancer. The chain recombines TRBV6-4 with TRBJ1-2; D unresolved. CDR3 sequence: CASSSAGTDRPYTF. DNA for the CDR3: TGTGCCAGCAGCTCCGCGGGTACGGACCGGCCCTACACCTTC.